The entry below describes one T cell receptor (beta chain). The source of the sample is a study of human T cells and chemical hapten exposure. Time point specified: patch test 1, 2 weeks after DPC sensitization. Treatment given: therapeutic diphenylcyclopropenone sensitization with weekly scalp DPC. Germline lookup yields CDR1 SGDLS and CDR2 YYNGEE. This CDR3 is built from 14 residues. V trimming: 2 bases; J trimming: 3 bases; junction bases outside the gene matches: 2. MiXCR, applied by TCRdb to the RACE reads, yields one record per CDR3 protein. Here the sample spans roughly 180,000 distinct CDR3 sequences, about a fifth being singletons.

The rearrangement uses TRBV9 and TRBJ2-3, with TRBD2 identical over 8 bases. Sample: whole blood, taken in connection with sensitization to the hapten diphenylcyclopropenone (DPC). The sequence came from a woman aged 45-59 years with alopecia areata. Some clones in this sample may be carry-over from other donors' samples. The CDR3 DNA reads TGTGCCAGCAGCGTGGCTAGCGGGACAGATACGCAGTATTTT. Translating it yields CASSVASGTDTQYF.